A single sample is the source of the 13 T cell receptor beta chains below, sequenced in a study of blood T cell repertoires in COVID-19. The table came from immunoSEQ multiplex PCR; TCRdb's copy has only in-frame clones and leaves some out. The data contain fewer than 65,000 clones, 70% to 90% of them singletons. The sample consisted of peripheral blood. These receptors were collected from a man aged 60 to 69 with acute or convalescent COVID-19.

This clone appeared a single time. V gene TRBV2 combines with J gene TRBJ1-1, with TRBD1 matching over 7 bases. Germline trimming cut 6 bases from V and 1 base from J; bases unmatched to any gene: 11. CDR1 is SNHLY, CDR2 FYNNEI, per germline. The CDR3 has 16 residues. CDR3 nucleotide sequence: TGTGCCAGCAGGTTCACAGGGGATCGACCGAACACTGAAGCTTTCTTT. Protein: CASRFTGDRPNTEAFF.

V usage is TRBV5-5 and J usage is TRBJ1-1, with 7 bases aligning to TRBD1. The V segment lost 3 bases and the J segment 6 bases; nucleotides outside the gene matches: 8. Germline V gene data show CDR1 as SGHKS and CDR2 as YYEKEE (reference sequence). The CDR3 loop spans 14 amino acids. The CDR3, as DNA: TGTGCCAGCAGCTGGGGGACAGTAGGCTCTGAAGCTTTCTTT. As protein: CASSWGTVGSEAFF. The full variable domain, rest sourced from reference TRBV5-5 and TRBJ1-1, is DAGVTQSPTHLIKTRGQQVTLRCSPISGHKSVSWYQQVLGQGPQFIFQYYEKEERGRGNFPDRFSARQFPNYSSELNVNALLLGDSALYLCASSWGTVGSEAFFGQGTRLTVV.

V usage is TRBV6-6 and J usage is TRBJ1-5; possible D gene TRBD1, 6 bases. Germline loops: CDR1 MNHNY, CDR2 SVGAGI (reference sequence). Deletions cut 2 bases from V and 3 bases from J, with 11 bases between. The CDR3 consists of 15 residues. CDR3: CASSYGGADNQPQHF. In DNA, the CDR3 is TGTGCCAGCAGTTACGGGGGGGCGGACAATCAGCCCCAGCATTTT.

The J gene is TRBJ1-1, the V gene TRBV15, with 8 bases identical to TRBD1. This CDR3 is 14 amino acids long. Germline assignment: CDR1 LNHNV and CDR2 YYDKDF (reference sequence). V shed 6 bases, J shed 0 bases, and the junction held 3 bases outside the gene matches. The CDR3 reads CATSRDRMNTEAFF. The DNA for the CDR3 is TGTGCCACCAGTAGGGACAGGATGAACACTGAAGCTTTCTTT.

The J gene is TRBJ2-7, the V gene TRBV15; 9 bases are a match to TRBD2. From germline, CDR1 is LNHNV and CDR2 YYDKDF (reference sequence). The V and J ends lost 4 bases and 6 bases, in that order; junction bases with no gene match: 10. The CDR3 length is 15 residues. CDR3 loop: CATSIGAREGLEQYF. The CDR3 DNA sequence: TGTGCCACCAGCATCGGAGCGCGGGAGGGCCTCGAGCAGTACTTC.

The genes are TRBV27 and TRBJ1-2; TRBD1 is a possible D gene (6 bases). V was clipped by 5 bases and J by 2 bases, with 18 bases between them. Germline values: CDR1 MNHEY, CDR2 SMNVEV (reference sequence). The CDR3 contains 16 residues. The CDR3 DNA follows: TGTGCCAGCAGTCCGATAGGGGGGGGCTCAAACTATGGCTACACCTTC. It is translated as CASSPIGGGSNYGYTF.

This chain joins TRBV12-5 and TRBJ2-5; 15 nucleotides line up with TRBD2. This CDR3 has 17 residues. Germline assignment: CDR1 LGHNT and CDR2 FRNRAP. V was clipped by 5 bases and J by 2 bases; unmatched bases: 6. The CDR3 coding sequence is TGTGCTAGTGGTAGGGGACTAGCGGGAGGATCGCAAGAGACCCAGTACTTC. Translated: CASGRGLAGGSQETQYF.

CDR3 loop: CASSQYYEQYF. CDR3 sequence (DNA): TGTGCCAGCAGCCAGTACTACGAGCAGTACTTC. The J gene is TRBJ2-7, the V gene TRBV14; D unresolved. CDR1 SGHDN and CDR2 FVKESK come from the germline V gene. The CDR3 length is 11 residues. The V gene lost 3 bases and the J gene lost 3 bases, with 3 bases spanning the gap.

The genes are TRBV11-2 and TRBJ2-1; D unclear. The CDR3 sequence is 15 residues long. Germline values: CDR1 SGHAT, CDR2 FQNNGV. The V end lost 1 base, the J end lost 3 bases, and 10 bases lay between the germline ends. This chain's CDR3 is CASSLVGTIYNEQFF. CDR3 in DNA: TGTGCCAGCAGCTTAGTTGGCACCATCTACAATGAGCAGTTCTTC.

This rearrangement joins TRBV6-5 to TRBJ2-3; D remains ambiguous. V was pared by 0 bases and J by 2 bases, with 12 bases between. The CDR3 covers 16 residues. The germline gives CDR1 MNHEY, CDR2 SVGAGI. CDR3 sequence reads: CASSYSITSVTDTQYF. CDR3 nucleotides: TGTGCCAGCAGTTACTCGATAACGTCAGTCACAGATACGCAGTATTTT.

The chain employs TRBV25-1 and TRBJ2-7; TRBD1 is a possible D gene (5 bases). In germline, CDR1 is MGHDK, CDR2 SYGVNS. Trimming cost V 2 bases and J 5 bases, with 10 bases left between them. The CDR3 has 13 residues. The CDR3 loop reads CASSEGRRDEQYF. CDR3 nucleotides: TGTGCCAGCAGTGAAGGTCGCAGGGACGAGCAGTACTTC.

The table lists this clone with a count of one. V is TRBV5-1 and J is TRBJ1-4; the match to TRBD1 covers 10 bases. The germline gives CDR1 SGHRS, CDR2 YFSETQ. CDR3 length: 15 amino acids. V trimming: 0 bases; J trimming: 6 bases; junction bases outside the gene matches: 2. The CDR3, as DNA: TGCGCCAGCAGCTTGGGGACAGGGGGTCATGAAAAACTGTTTTTT. Protein sequence: CASSLGTGGHEKLFF.

The CDR3 region has the DNA TGTGCCACCAGCAGAGGTGGGGACTTCTACGAGCAGTACTTC. This encodes CATSRGGDFYEQYF. The chain carries TRBV15 and TRBJ2-7, with D possibly TRBD2 on 6 matching bases. The CDR3 runs 14 residues. V dropped 1 base and J dropped 3 bases, with 10 bases sitting between them. CDR1 is LNHNV, CDR2 YYDKDF, per germline (reference sequence). Based on the CDR3 plus reference TRBV15 and TRBJ2-7, the full variable domain is DAMVIQNPRYQVTQFGKPVTLSCSQTLNHNVMYWYQQKSSQAPKLLFHYYDKDFNNEADTPDNFQSRRPNTSFCFLDIRSPGLGDTAMYLCATSRGGDFYEQYFGPGTRLTVT.